Listed here are 12 T cell receptor beta chains from one sample, sequenced in a study of PD-L1 blockade in urothelial cancer. TCRdb's copy holds only in-frame clones and misses some; the assay was immunoSEQ multiplex PCR. The profile shows some 57,000 clones, approximately 84% of them singletons. Time point: pretreatment peripheral blood. Sequenced material: PBMCs, taken around atezolizumab (anti-PD-L1) treatment. The receptors originated from a man between 50 and 59 years old with urothelial cancer.

This sequence joins TRBV7-7 and TRBJ2-7; 10 bases map to TRBD1. The CDR3 contains 15 residues. V lost 5 bases to trimming and J lost 3 bases; unmatched junction nucleotides: 7. Germline CDR1 is SSHAT and CDR2 is FNYEAQ (reference sequence). The CDR3 here is CASSPGTGDYYEQYF. CDR3 nucleotides: TGTGCCAGCAGCCCCGGGACAGGGGATTACTACGAGCAGTACTTC.

The chain recombines TRBV10-3 with TRBJ2-1; 8 bases are shared with TRBD2. This CDR3 contains 14 residues. The V gene end was trimmed by 4 bases and the J gene end by 10 bases; junction bases not matched to a gene: 9. Germline V gene lookup returns CDR1 ENHRY and CDR2 SYGVKD. CDR3 loop: CAISVSGGPSEQFF. The CDR3 coding sequence is TGTGCCATCAGTGTAAGCGGGGGCCCCTCCGAGCAGTTCTTC.

The chain carries TRBV2 and TRBJ2-5, with D perhaps TRBD1 (5 bases). V dropped 4 bases and J dropped 1 base, with 13 bases sitting between them. The CDR3 totals 15 residues. Per the germline V gene, CDR1 is SNHLY and CDR2 is FYNNEI. The CDR3 loop is CASSVEKGPQETQYF. CDR3 coding DNA: TGTGCCAGCAGTGTGGAAAAGGGGCCCCAAGAGACCCAGTACTTC.

The genes are TRBV4-2 and TRBJ2-3, with 9 bases aligning to TRBD2. The length of the CDR3 is 16 residues. Germline V gene lookup returns CDR1 LGHNA and CDR2 YNFKEQ. Trimming removed 0 bases from V and 4 bases from J; junction bases left unmatched: 5. The CDR3 is CASSQDRGGGSDTQYF. The CDR3 DNA sequence: TGTGCCAGCAGCCAAGACCGCGGGGGGGGTTCAGATACGCAGTATTTT.

The V gene is TRBV5-1, the J gene TRBJ2-7; D is possibly TRBD2 (6 bases). V was trimmed by 3 bases and J by 6 bases, leaving 13 bases between them. This CDR3 contains 13 residues. Germline assignment: CDR1 SGHRS and CDR2 YFSETQ. The CDR3 coding sequence is TGCGCCAGCAGCTCCCGCGGGGCAATCGAGCAGTACTTC. Translation: CASSSRGAIEQYF.

The chain links TRBV5-1 to TRBJ2-2, with D tentatively TRBD1 (6 bases). The CDR3 sequence is 15 residues long. The V gene lost 1 base and the J gene lost 1 base, with 8 bases spanning the gap. Germline CDR1 is SGHRS and CDR2 is YFSETQ. As DNA, the CDR3 is TGCGCCAGCAGCTTGTACAGGGAGAACACCGGGGAGCTGTTTTTT. Residues: CASSLYRENTGELFF. The full variable domain, in which reference TRBV5-1 and TRBJ2-2 provide the parts outside the CDR3, is KAGVTQTPRYLIKTRGQQVTLSCSPISGHRSVSWYQQTPGQGLQFLFEYFSETQRNKGNFPGRFSGRQFSNSRSEMNVSTLELGDSALYLCASSLYRENTGELFFGEGSRLTVL.

The rearrangement links TRBV5-1 to TRBJ2-2, with 7 bases fitting TRBD1. The CDR3 has 16 amino acids. Germline V gives CDR1 SGHRS, CDR2 YFSETQ. V gave up 4 bases and J gave up 0 bases; unmatched junction bases: 6. CDR3 nucleotides: TGCGCCAGCAGCACCCTGACAGGGCCGAACACCGGGGAGCTGTTTTTT. This codes for CASSTLTGPNTGELFF.

V usage is TRBV28 and J usage is TRBJ2-7, with D possibly TRBD1 on 5 matching bases. CDR3 length: 16 amino acids. V dropped 5 bases and J dropped 3 bases, with 20 bases sitting between them. The germline CDR1 and CDR2 sequences are MDHEN and SYDVKM. The CDR3 region is CASSNEAKGFFYEQYF. In nucleotides, the CDR3 is TGTGCCAGCAGTAATGAGGCTAAGGGGTTTTTCTACGAGCAGTACTTC.

This clone was recorded only once. This rearrangement joins TRBV6-5 to TRBJ2-1; 7 bases match TRBD2. The CDR3 length is 16 residues. With 0 bases clipped from V and 4 bases from J, the junction kept 6 bases outside the gene matches. Germline lookup yields CDR1 MNHEY and CDR2 SVGAGI. CDR3 nucleotides: TGTGCCAGCAGTTACTCAGGCGGGAGCGCTTACAATGAGCAGTTCTTC. This encodes CASSYSGGSAYNEQFF.

This clone was found once. The chain uses TRBV6-5 and TRBJ2-5; 8 bases are shared with TRBD2. The CDR3 extends over 15 amino acids. Germline lookup yields CDR1 MNHEY and CDR2 SVGAGI. The ends lost 1 base at V and 2 bases at J; junction bases unmatched: 3. The CDR3 here is CASSYFPSGQETQYF. The CDR3, as DNA: TGTGCCAGCAGTTACTTCCCTAGCGGGCAAGAGACCCAGTACTTC.

The V gene is TRBV6-6, the J gene TRBJ2-7; TRBD1 matches at 9 bases. Germline trimming cut 2 bases from V and 7 bases from J; bases unmatched to any gene: 9. This CDR3 has 15 residues. CDR1 is MNHNY and CDR2 is SVGAGI in the germline V gene (reference sequence). The CDR3 spells CASSYAGQGRGEQYF. The CDR3 region has the DNA TGTGCCAGCAGTTACGCGGGACAGGGCCGTGGGGAGCAGTACTTC.

The rearrangement links TRBV7-4 to TRBJ1-5; a weak D match, TRBD1 (6 bases). The V end was cut by 0 bases, the J end by 6 bases, with 15 bases between. There are 16 residues in the CDR3. The germline gives CDR1 SGHVT, CDR2 SQSDAQ. The CDR3 region is CASSLANSQGFQPQHF. The DNA for the CDR3 is TGTGCCAGCAGCTTAGCTAATAGCCAGGGGTTTCAGCCCCAGCATTTT.